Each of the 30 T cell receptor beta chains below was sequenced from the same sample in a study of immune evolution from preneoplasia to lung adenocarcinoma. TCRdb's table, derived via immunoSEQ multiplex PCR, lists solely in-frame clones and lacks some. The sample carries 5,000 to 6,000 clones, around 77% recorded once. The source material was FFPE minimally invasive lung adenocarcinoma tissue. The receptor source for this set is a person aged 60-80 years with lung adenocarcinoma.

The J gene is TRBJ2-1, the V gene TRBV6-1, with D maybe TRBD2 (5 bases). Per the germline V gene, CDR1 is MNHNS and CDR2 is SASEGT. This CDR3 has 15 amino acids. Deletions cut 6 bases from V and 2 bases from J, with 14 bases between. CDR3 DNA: TGTGCCAGCAGGGTCGACTATCGCCCCTACAATGAGCAGTTCTTC. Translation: CASRVDYRPYNEQFF.

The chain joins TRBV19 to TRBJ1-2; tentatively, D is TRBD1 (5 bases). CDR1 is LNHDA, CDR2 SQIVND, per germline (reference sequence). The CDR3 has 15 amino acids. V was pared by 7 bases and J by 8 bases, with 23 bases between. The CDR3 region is CASNGRVRSGAGYTF. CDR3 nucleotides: TGTGCCAGTAACGGACGAGTCAGGTCCGGGGCAGGCTACACCTTC.

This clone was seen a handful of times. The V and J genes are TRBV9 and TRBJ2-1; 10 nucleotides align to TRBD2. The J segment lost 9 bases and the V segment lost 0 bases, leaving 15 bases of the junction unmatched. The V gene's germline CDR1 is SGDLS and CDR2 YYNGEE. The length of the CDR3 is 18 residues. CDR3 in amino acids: CASSVALASGGTGGEQFF. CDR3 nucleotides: TGTGCCAGCAGCGTAGCCCTGGCTAGCGGGGGCACAGGGGGTGAGCAGTTCTTC.

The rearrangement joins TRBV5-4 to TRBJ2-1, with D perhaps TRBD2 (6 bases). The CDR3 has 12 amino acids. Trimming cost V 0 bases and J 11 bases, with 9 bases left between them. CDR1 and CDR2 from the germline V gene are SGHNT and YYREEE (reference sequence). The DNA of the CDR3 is TGTGCCAGCAGCTTGGAGACTAGGCAGCAGTTCTTC. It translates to CASSLETRQQFF.

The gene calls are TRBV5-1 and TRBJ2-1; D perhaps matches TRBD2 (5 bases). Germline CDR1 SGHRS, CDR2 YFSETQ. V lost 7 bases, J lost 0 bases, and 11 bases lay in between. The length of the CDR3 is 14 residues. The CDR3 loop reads CASRDTSSYNEQFF. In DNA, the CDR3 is TGCGCCAGCCGCGACACTAGCTCCTACAATGAGCAGTTCTTC.

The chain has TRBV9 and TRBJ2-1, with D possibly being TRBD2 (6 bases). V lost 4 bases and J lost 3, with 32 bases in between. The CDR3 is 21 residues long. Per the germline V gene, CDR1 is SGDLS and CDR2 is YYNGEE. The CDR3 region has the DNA TGTGCCAGCAGCCCCTACCGCCGCCTAGCGAGAGCGGTGGGAATCTACAATGAGCAGTTCTTC. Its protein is CASSPYRRLARAVGIYNEQFF. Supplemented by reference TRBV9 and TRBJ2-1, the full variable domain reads DSGVTQTPKHLITATGQRVTLRCSPRSGDLSVYWYQQSLDQGLQFLIQYYNGEERAKGNILERFSAQQFPDLHSELNLSSLELGDSALYFCASSPYRRLARAVGIYNEQFFGPGTRLTVL.

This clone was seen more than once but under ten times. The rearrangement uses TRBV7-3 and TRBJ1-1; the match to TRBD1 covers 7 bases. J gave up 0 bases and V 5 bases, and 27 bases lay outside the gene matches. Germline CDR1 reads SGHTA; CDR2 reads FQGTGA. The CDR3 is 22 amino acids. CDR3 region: CASSPSPRGAFGPGQMNTEAFF. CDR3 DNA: TGTGCCAGCAGCCCCAGTCCCCGTGGGGCCTTTGGCCCGGGACAGATGAACACTGAAGCTTTCTTT.

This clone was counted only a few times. CDR3 bases: TGCAGTGCAAAGTTTGGAAACACCATATATTTT. Amino acid sequence: CSAKFGNTIYF. The V gene is TRBV20-1, the J gene TRBJ1-3; D is ambiguous. This CDR3 contains 11 residues. V was shortened by 6 bases and J by 3 bases, with 6 bases between the two germline ends. Germline assignment: CDR1 DFQATT and CDR2 SNEGSKA (reference sequence).

This CDR3 reads CASSPGTSIVGETQYF. In DNA, the CDR3 is TGTGCCAGCAGCCCCGGGACTAGCATCGTTGGGGAGACCCAGTACTTC. The chain joins TRBV11-1 to TRBJ2-5; 9 bases match TRBD2. The CDR3 contains 16 residues. CDR1 and CDR2 from the germline V gene are SGHAT and FQDESV (reference sequence). Losses at the gene ends were 5 bases for V and 5 bases for J; bases not matched to a gene: 12.

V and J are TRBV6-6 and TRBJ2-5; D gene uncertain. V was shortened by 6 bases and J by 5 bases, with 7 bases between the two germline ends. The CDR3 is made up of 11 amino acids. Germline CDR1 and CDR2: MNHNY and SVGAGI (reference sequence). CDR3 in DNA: TGTGCCAGCAGCAAAGCGGAGACCCAGTACTTC. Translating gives CASSKAETQYF.

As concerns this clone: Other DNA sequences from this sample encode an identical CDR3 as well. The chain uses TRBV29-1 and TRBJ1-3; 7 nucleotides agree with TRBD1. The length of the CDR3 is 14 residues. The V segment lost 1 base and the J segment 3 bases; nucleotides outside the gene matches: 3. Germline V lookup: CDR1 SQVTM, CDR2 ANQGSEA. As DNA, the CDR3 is TGCAGCGTTGAAGGACAGGGTGTTGGAAACACCATATATTTT. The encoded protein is CSVEGQGVGNTIYF.

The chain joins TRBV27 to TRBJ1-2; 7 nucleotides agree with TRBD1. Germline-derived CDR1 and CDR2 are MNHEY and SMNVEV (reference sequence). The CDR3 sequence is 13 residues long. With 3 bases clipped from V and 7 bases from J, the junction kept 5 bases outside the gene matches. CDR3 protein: CASSFVQGSGYTF. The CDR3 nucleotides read TGTGCCAGCAGTTTCGTACAGGGGAGTGGCTACACCTTC.

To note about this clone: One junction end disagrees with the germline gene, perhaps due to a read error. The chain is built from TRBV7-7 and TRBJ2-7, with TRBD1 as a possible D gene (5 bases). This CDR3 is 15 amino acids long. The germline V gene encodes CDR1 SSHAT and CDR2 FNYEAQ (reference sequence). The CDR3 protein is CASSLFQGSTYEQYF. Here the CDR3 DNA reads TGTGCTAGCAGCTTATTTCAGGGTTCAACCTACGAGCAGTACTTC.

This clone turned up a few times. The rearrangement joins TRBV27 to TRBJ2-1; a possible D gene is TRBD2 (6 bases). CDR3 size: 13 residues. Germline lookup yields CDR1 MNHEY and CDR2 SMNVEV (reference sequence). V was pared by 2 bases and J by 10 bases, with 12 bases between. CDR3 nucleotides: TGTGCCAGCAGTTTACGGGGGTTTGGAGAGCAGTTCTTC. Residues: CASSLRGFGEQFF.

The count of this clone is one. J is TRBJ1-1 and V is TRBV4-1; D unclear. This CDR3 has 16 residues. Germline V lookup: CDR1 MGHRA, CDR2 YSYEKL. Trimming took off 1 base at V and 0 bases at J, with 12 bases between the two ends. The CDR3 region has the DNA TGCGCCAGCAGCCAAGGAACTGGGAGTATGAACACTGAAGCTTTCTTT. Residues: CASSQGTGSMNTEAFF.

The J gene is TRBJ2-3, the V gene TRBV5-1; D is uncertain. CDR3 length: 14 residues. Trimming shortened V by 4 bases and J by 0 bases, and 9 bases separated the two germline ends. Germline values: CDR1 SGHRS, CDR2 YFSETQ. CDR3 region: CASSKLSSTDTQYF. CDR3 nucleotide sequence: TGCGCCAGCAGCAAGCTGAGCAGCACAGATACGCAGTATTTT.

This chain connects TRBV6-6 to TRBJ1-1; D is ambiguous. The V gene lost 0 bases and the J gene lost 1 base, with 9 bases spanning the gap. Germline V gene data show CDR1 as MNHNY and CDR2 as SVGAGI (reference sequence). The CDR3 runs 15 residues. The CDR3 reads CASSYSMLSNTEAFF. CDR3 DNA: TGTGCCAGCAGTTACTCGATGCTATCGAACACTGAAGCTTTCTTT.

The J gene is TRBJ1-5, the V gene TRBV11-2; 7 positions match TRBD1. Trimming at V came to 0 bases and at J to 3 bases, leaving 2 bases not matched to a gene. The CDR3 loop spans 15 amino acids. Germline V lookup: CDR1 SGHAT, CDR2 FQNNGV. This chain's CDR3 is CASSLDGTDNQPQHF. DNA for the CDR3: TGTGCCAGCAGCTTAGATGGGACAGACAATCAGCCCCAGCATTTT.

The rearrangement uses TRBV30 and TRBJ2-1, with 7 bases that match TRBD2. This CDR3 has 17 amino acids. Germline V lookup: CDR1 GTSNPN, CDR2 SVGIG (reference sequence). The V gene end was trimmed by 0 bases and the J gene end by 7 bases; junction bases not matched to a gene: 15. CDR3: CAWSVLASGLRENEQFF. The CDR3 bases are TGTGCCTGGAGTGTATTGGCTAGCGGACTCAGGGAAAATGAGCAGTTCTTC.

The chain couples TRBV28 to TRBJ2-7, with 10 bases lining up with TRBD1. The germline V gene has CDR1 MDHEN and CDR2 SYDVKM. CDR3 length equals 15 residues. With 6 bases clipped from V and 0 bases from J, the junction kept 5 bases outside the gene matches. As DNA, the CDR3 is TGTGCCAGCAGGCGACAGGGGGCTGGCTCCTACGAGCAGTACTTC. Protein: CASRRQGAGSYEQYF.

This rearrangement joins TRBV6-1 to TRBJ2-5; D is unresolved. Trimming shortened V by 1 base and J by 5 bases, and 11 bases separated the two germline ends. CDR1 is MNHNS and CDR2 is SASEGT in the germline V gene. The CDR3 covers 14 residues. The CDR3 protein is CASSEDFPSETQYF. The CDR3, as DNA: TGTGCCAGCAGTGAAGACTTTCCCTCGGAGACCCAGTACTTC.

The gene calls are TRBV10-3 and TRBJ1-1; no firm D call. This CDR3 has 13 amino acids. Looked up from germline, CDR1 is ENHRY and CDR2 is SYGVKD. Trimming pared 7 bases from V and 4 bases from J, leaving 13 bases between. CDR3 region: CAINAVVGTEAFF. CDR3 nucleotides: TGTGCCATCAATGCGGTTGTTGGCACTGAAGCTTTCTTT.

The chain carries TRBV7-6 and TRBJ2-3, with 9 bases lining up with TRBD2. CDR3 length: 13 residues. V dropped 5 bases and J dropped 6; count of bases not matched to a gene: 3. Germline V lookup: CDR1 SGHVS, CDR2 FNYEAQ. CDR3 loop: CASSESGRDTQYF. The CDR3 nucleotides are TGTGCCAGCAGCGAGAGCGGGAGGGATACGCAGTATTTT.

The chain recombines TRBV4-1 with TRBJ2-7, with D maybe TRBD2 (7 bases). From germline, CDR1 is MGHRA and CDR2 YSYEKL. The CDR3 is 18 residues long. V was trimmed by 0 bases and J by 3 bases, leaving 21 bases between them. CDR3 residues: CASSQDRGRARGGYEQYF. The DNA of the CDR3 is TGCGCCAGCAGCCAAGATAGGGGGAGGGCTAGGGGTGGCTACGAGCAGTACTTC.

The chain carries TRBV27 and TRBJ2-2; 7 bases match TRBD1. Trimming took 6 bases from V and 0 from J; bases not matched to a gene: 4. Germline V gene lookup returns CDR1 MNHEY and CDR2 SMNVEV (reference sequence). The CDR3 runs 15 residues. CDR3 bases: TGTGCCAGCAGAACCGGGACAGCGAACACCGGGGAGCTGTTTTTT. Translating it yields CASRTGTANTGELFF.

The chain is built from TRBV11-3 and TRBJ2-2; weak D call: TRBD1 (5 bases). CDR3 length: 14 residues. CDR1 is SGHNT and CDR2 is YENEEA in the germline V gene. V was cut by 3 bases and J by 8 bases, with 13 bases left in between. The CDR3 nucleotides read TGTGCCAGCAGCTTTCAGGGCCCTTCAGGGGAGCTGTTTTTT. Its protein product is CASSFQGPSGELFF.

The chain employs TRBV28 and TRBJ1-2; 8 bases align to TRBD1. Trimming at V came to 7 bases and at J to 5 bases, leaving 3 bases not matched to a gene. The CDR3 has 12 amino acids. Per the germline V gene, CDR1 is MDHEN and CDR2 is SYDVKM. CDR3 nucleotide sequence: TGTGCCAGCATTACAGGGGGGTATGGCTACACCTTC. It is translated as CASITGGYGYTF.

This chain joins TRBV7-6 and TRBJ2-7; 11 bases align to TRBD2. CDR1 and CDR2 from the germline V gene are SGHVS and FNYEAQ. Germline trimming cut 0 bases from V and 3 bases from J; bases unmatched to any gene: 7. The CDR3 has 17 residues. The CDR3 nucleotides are TGTGCCAGCAGCTTAGCACTAGCGGGAGTAGTGCTCTACGAGCAGTACTTC. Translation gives CASSLALAGVVLYEQYF.

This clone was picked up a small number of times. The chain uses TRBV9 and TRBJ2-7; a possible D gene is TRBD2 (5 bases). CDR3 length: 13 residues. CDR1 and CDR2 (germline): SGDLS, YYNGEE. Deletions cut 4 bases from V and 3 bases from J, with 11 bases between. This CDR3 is CASSPDFYYEQYF. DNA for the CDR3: TGTGCCAGCAGCCCGGACTTCTACTACGAGCAGTACTTC.

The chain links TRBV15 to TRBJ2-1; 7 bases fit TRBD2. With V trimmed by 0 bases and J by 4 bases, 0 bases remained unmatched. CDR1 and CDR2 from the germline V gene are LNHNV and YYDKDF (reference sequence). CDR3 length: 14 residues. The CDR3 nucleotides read TGTGCCACCAGCAGAGAGCGGGAGTACAATGAGCAGTTCTTC. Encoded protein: CATSREREYNEQFF.